These 6 T cell receptor beta chains were sequenced from one sample in a study of blood T cell repertoires in COVID-19. Assay: immunoSEQ multiplex PCR; the TCRdb copy retains only in-frame clones and omits some. The sample comprises roughly 230,000 clones, around 90% of which are singletons, and about 2.1% rests with the top ten. The sample comprised peripheral blood. These receptors were taken from a woman aged 55-69 years with COVID-19, enrolled during active disease.

V and J are TRBV6-2 or TRBV6-3 and TRBJ2-4, with 14 bases aligning to TRBD2. J lost 1 base, V lost 4 bases, and 3 bases had no gene match. Looked up from germline, CDR1 is MNHEY and CDR2 is SVGEGT. The CDR3 covers 17 residues. As DNA, the CDR3 is TGTGCCAGCAGTTTACGGACTAGCGGGGGGGCCAAAAACATTCAGTACTTC. Amino acids: CASSLRTSGGAKNIQYF.

The chain recombines TRBV6-5 with TRBJ1-2; D remains ambiguous. CDR1 and CDR2 (germline): MNHEY, SVGAGI. This CDR3 comprises 14 residues. Trimming left V 6 bases short and J 4 bases short, with 15 bases between. The DNA of the CDR3 is TGTGCCAGCAGAAGCAGCGACCCATTCTATGGCTACACCTTC. The encoded protein is CASRSSDPFYGYTF.

The chain couples TRBV19 to TRBJ1-1; maybe TRBD1 (6 bases). The CDR3 is 16 residues long. The germline V and J ends were trimmed by 5 bases and 2 bases, with 18 bases remaining between them. Germline-derived CDR1 and CDR2 are LNHDA and SQIVND (reference sequence). CDR3 residues: CASSFNLQGFNTEAFF. The CDR3 DNA is TGTGCCAGTAGTTTTAATCTACAGGGCTTCAACACTGAAGCTTTCTTT.

The chain uses TRBV9 and TRBJ1-5, with 8 bases matching TRBD1. Germline V gene sequence: CDR1 SGDLS, CDR2 YYNGEE. This CDR3 has 14 residues. V shed 3 bases, J shed 5 bases, and the junction held 4 bases outside the gene matches. The CDR3: CASSGDRGDQPQHF. Here the CDR3 DNA reads TGTGCCAGCAGCGGTGACAGGGGTGATCAGCCCCAGCATTTT.

V gene TRBV19 combines with J gene TRBJ1-1; D is perhaps TRBD1 (5 bases). From germline, CDR1 is LNHDA and CDR2 SQIVND (reference sequence). The CDR3 loop spans 14 amino acids. The V gene lost 1 base and the J gene lost 3 bases, with 9 bases spanning the gap. The CDR3: CASSIGQLYTEAFF. For the CDR3, the DNA is TGTGCCAGTAGTATAGGACAGTTGTACACTGAAGCTTTCTTT.

The genes are TRBV6-5 and TRBJ2-5; 8 bases align to TRBD2. This CDR3 contains 15 residues. With 8 bases clipped from V and 4 bases from J, the junction kept 12 bases outside the gene matches. The germline gives CDR1 MNHEY, CDR2 SVGAGI. The CDR3 region is CASRNGGAVGETQYF. Written as DNA, the CDR3 is TGTGCCAGCCGAAACGGGGGGGCCGTAGGAGAGACCCAGTACTTC.